This section outlines one TCR beta chain sequence together with its context. Its cognate antigen is unknown. The data stem from a study of T cell responses to AZD1222 COVID-19 vaccine. The CDR3 consists of 13 residues. V was shortened by 4 bases and J by 3 bases, with 12 bases between the two germline ends. In germline, CDR1 is SQVTM, CDR2 ANQGSEA. Some clones are missing from TCRdb's copy, which holds only in-frame ones; the method was immunoSEQ multiplex PCR. The profile shows 120,000 or so clones, 75% to 95% of them singletons. Study-level results: Donors were mostly white British, more females; clonal diversity possibly underestimated. Only 5 to 7 AZD1222 recipients were seropositive at baseline. Compared with day 0, the breadth and depth of the Spike-specific TCR repertoire rose significantly after two doses of AZD1222.

The chain combines TRBV29-1 with TRBJ1-1, with a weak D call TRBD1 (5 bases). This TCR was sampled from an adult in good health. The source material was peripheral blood, sampled on day 0 of AZD1222 vaccination. The CDR3 bases are TGCAGCGTTGGGGGGAAGGGACACACTGAAGCTTTCTTT. Translated, it gives CSVGGKGHTEAFF.